Each of the 19 T cell receptor beta chains below was sequenced from the same sample in a study of blood T cell repertoires in COVID-19. The repertoire was sequenced with immunoSEQ multiplex PCR; TCRdb's copy has only in-frame clones and lacks some. The sample has some 490,000 clones; around 85% are singletons. Input material: peripheral blood. The receptors originated from a human donor in a cohort sampled during active COVID-19.

J is TRBJ2-3 and V is TRBV2; TRBD2 agrees at 11 bases. Germline V gene sequence: CDR1 SNHLY, CDR2 FYNNEI. This CDR3 region has 16 residues. The V and J ends lost 4 bases and 4 bases, in that order; junction bases with no gene match: 7. CDR3 sequence: CASSVVAGGLADTQYF. The CDR3 region has the DNA TGTGCCAGCAGTGTGGTAGCGGGAGGGCTGGCAGATACGCAGTATTTT. The full variable domain, rest sourced from reference TRBV2 and TRBJ2-3, is EPEVTQTPSHQVTQMGQEVILRCVPISNHLYFYWYRQILGQKVEFLVSFYNNEISEKSEIFDDQFSVERPDGSNFTLKIRSTKLEDSAMYFCASSVVAGGLADTQYFGPGTRLTVL.

The CDR3 coding sequence is TGTGCCAGTAGTCCAGGGACAGACCCTCGGGCCCAGTACTTC. This sequence encodes CASSPGTDPRAQYF. The gene calls are TRBV19 and TRBJ2-5; 7 nucleotides match TRBD1. V lost 5 bases and J lost 9; bases outside the gene matches: 12. The CDR3 spans 14 residues. Germline V gives CDR1 LNHDA, CDR2 SQIVND (reference sequence).

The CDR3 loop is CATSSGREYNEQFF. CDR3 nucleotides: TGTGCCACATCTAGCGGGAGGGAATACAATGAGCAGTTCTTC. The chain employs TRBV24-1 and TRBJ2-1; the match to TRBD2 covers 12 bases. There are 14 residues in the CDR3. With V trimmed by 10 bases and J by 4 bases, 4 bases remained unmatched. Germline V lookup: CDR1 KGHDR, CDR2 SFDVKD.

The chain uses TRBV5-1 and TRBJ1-1; TRBD1 aligns across 7 bases. V was pared by 4 bases and J by 0 bases, with 6 bases of the junction left unmatched. This CDR3 is 15 amino acids long. Germline V gene sequence: CDR1 SGHRS, CDR2 YFSETQ. CDR3 residues: CASSTATGMNTEAFF. The CDR3 bases are TGCGCCAGCAGCACGGCGACAGGGATGAACACTGAAGCTTTCTTT.

The chain employs TRBV14 and TRBJ2-7; D is perhaps TRBD1 (6 bases). The CDR3 loop spans 14 amino acids. Germline V lookup: CDR1 SGHDN, CDR2 FVKESK. Trimming left V 4 bases short and J 6 bases short, with 16 bases between. The CDR3 here is CASSPNRTDFEQYF. The CDR3 nucleotides read TGTGCCAGCAGCCCGAACCGGACAGATTTCGAGCAGTACTTC.

This clone was found a few times. The chain carries TRBV5-1 and TRBJ2-7; 9 nucleotides align to TRBD1. The CDR3 is made up of 13 amino acids. V shed 0 bases and J 6 bases; nucleotides not matched to a gene: 1. CDR1 is SGHRS and CDR2 is YFSETQ in the germline V gene. The CDR3 DNA follows: TGCGCCAGCAGCTTGGGACAGGGGGGCGAGCAGTACTTC. Protein product: CASSLGQGGEQYF.

V usage is TRBV2 and J usage is TRBJ2-2; 9 bases fit TRBD1. Germline CDR1 SNHLY, CDR2 FYNNEI. Germline trimming cut 8 bases from V and 2 bases from J; bases unmatched to any gene: 3. The CDR3 is 14 amino acids. CDR3 protein: CASLGQGNTGELFF. The CDR3 DNA reads TGTGCCAGCCTGGGACAGGGAAACACCGGGGAGCTGTTTTTT.

V and J are TRBV5-1 and TRBJ2-3; 7 nucleotides line up with TRBD1. The trim removed 0 bases at V and 1 base at J, leaving 5 bases unmatched. The germline CDR1 and CDR2 sequences are SGHRS and YFSETQ. The CDR3 runs 16 residues. CDR3 in amino acids: CASSLGDRAGTDTQYF. In nucleotides, the CDR3 is TGCGCCAGCAGCTTGGGAGACAGGGCTGGCACAGATACGCAGTATTTT.

This clone was recorded many times. The same CDR3 can be traced to other DNA sequences in this sample. J is TRBJ1-2 and V is TRBV11-2, with a weak D call TRBD1 (5 bases). V lost 6 bases and J lost 4, with 30 bases in between. This CDR3 region has 19 residues. Germline lookup yields CDR1 SGHAT and CDR2 FQNNGV. This CDR3 reads CASSLISRFRESRGYGYTF. CDR3 nucleotide sequence: TGTGCCAGCAGTTTAATTAGCAGATTCAGGGAATCACGCGGCTATGGCTACACCTTC.

This clone was picked up one time. The rearrangement uses TRBV5-1 and TRBJ2-2; maybe TRBD1 (5 bases). The germline CDR1 and CDR2 sequences are SGHRS and YFSETQ. There are 14 residues in the CDR3. Trimming shortened V by 1 base and J by 7 bases, and 11 bases separated the two germline ends. This CDR3 reads CASSLQGLVGELFF. The CDR3 DNA reads TGCGCCAGCAGCTTGCAGGGTCTGGTCGGGGAGCTGTTTTTT.

The chain carries TRBV19 and TRBJ1-1, with D tentatively TRBD1 (5 bases). From germline, CDR1 is LNHDA and CDR2 SQIVND (reference sequence). V shed 10 bases and J shed 5 bases, with 17 bases lying between them. The CDR3 runs 13 residues. The CDR3 reads CATIRGGGTEAFF. CDR3 coding DNA: TGTGCCACCATCCGCGGGGGAGGGACTGAAGCTTTCTTT.

V is TRBV28 and J is TRBJ1-1; D is uncertain. Between the trimmed V and J ends, which lost 8 bases and 8 bases, there was a span of 9 bases. CDR3 length equals 10 residues. Per germline, CDR1 MDHEN and CDR2 SYDVKM. The CDR3 coding sequence is TGTGCCAGCTCGCAGTTAGAAGCTTTCTTT. Translated, it gives CASSQLEAFF.

V usage is TRBV7-3 and J usage is TRBJ2-2, with 8 nucleotides matching TRBD2. V trimming: 5 bases; J trimming: 6 bases; junction bases outside the gene matches: 8. The CDR3 consists of 15 residues. In germline, CDR1 is SGHTA, CDR2 FQGTGA. The DNA for the CDR3 is TGTGCCAGCAGCCAACGGGGGGGCTCAGCCGGGGAGCTGTTTTTT. Its translation is CASSQRGGSAGELFF. Based on the CDR3 plus reference TRBV7-3 and TRBJ2-2, the full variable domain is GAGVSQTPSNKVTEKGKYVELRCDPISGHTALYWYRQSLGQGPEFLIYFQGTGAADDSGLPNDRFFAVRPEGSVSTLKIQRTERGDSAVYLCASSQRGGSAGELFFGEGSRLTVL.

The J gene is TRBJ2-3, the V gene TRBV28; 15 positions match TRBD2. V lost 5 bases, J lost 3 bases, and 6 bases stayed unmatched. Germline-derived CDR1 and CDR2 are MDHEN and SYDVKM. This CDR3 is built from 17 residues. The CDR3 DNA reads TGTGCCAGCAGTCCCGGACTAGCGGGAGGGAATACAGATACGCAGTATTTT. Protein product: CASSPGLAGGNTDTQYF.

V gene TRBV9 combines with J gene TRBJ2-1, with D perhaps TRBD2 (6 bases). This CDR3 has 16 residues. V lost 4 bases and J 4 bases, leaving 18 bases between the germline ends. Germline CDR1 reads SGDLS; CDR2 reads YYNGEE. In DNA form, the CDR3 reads TGTGCCAGCAGCCCCCGAGTGGTAGCGGAGTACAATGAGCAGTTCTTC. It is translated as CASSPRVVAEYNEQFF.

The V and J genes are TRBV4-2 and TRBJ2-7; possible D gene TRBD1, 6 bases. V gave up 5 bases and J gave up 6 bases, with 20 bases separating them. CDR1 LGHNA and CDR2 YNFKEQ come from the germline V gene. The CDR3 totals 15 residues. The CDR3 region is CASSTAAGEGREQYF. In DNA form, the CDR3 reads TGTGCCAGCAGCACGGCAGCAGGGGAAGGGCGCGAGCAGTACTTC.

The chain uses TRBV5-6 and TRBJ2-5, with D unclear. This CDR3 is built from 15 residues. Trimming took off 2 bases at V and 2 bases at J, with 13 bases between the two ends. Germline V gene sequence: CDR1 SGHDT, CDR2 YYEEEE. The CDR3 reads CASSLGQWRQETQYF. CDR3 DNA: TGTGCCAGCAGCTTAGGTCAGTGGCGGCAAGAGACCCAGTACTTC.

The chain joins TRBV4-2 to TRBJ1-5; 7 positions agree with TRBD1. Per the germline V gene, CDR1 is LGHNA and CDR2 is YNFKEQ. CDR3 length: 17 residues. The V and J ends lost 3 bases and 3 bases, in that order; junction bases with no gene match: 11. CDR3 sequence (DNA): TGTGCCAGCAGCCAGCCCCTAACAGGGGTGGTCAATCAGCCCCAGCATTTT. It translates to CASSQPLTGVVNQPQHF.

This chain uses TRBV5-1 with TRBJ2-5; maybe TRBD2 (6 bases). The V end lost 0 bases, the J end lost 2 bases, and 8 bases lay between the germline ends. Germline V CDR1 and CDR2: SGHRS, YFSETQ. The CDR3 extends over 14 amino acids. The chain's CDR3 is CASSLVLAQETQYF. In DNA, the CDR3 is TGCGCCAGCAGCTTGGTCCTAGCGCAAGAGACCCAGTACTTC.